These 20 T cell receptor beta chains were all obtained from the same sample, sequenced in a study of spatial heterogeneity in lung cancer. Time point in this sample: sample taken at primary tumor resection. TCRdb independently ran MiXCR on the 5' RACE reads; one entry per CDR3 protein. Found here are over 8,500 distinct CDR3 sequences, 14% of them singletons; the top ten hold roughly an eighth. Study-wide results and caveats: Counts of expanded intratumoral alpha and beta TCRs tracked tumor mutation counts.

These TCRs are of unknown antigen specificity. Source: lung tumor tissue, taken at surgery. The receptors shown here come from a male donor with early-stage non-small cell lung cancer.

The J gene is TRBJ2-1, the V gene TRBV24-1; 10 positions match TRBD2. Germline CDR1 reads KGHDR; CDR2 reads SFDVKD. V trimming: 4 bases; J trimming: 0 bases; junction bases outside the gene matches: 2. The CDR3 sequence is 16 residues long. The CDR3 spells CATSELAGSSYNEQFF. The CDR3 bases are TGTGCCACCAGTGAACTAGCGGGGAGCTCCTACAATGAGCAGTTCTTC.

This rearrangement joins TRBV7-2 to TRBJ1-1; D remains ambiguous. Germline V gives CDR1 SGHTA, CDR2 FQGNSA. V was clipped by 6 bases and J by 1 base, with 15 bases between them. This CDR3 is 15 amino acids long. The CDR3 bases are TGTGCCAGCAGACGTACAAGAGATTGGAACACTGAAGCTTTCTTT. Translating gives CASRRTRDWNTEAFF.

This clonotype was seen many times. V and J are TRBV29-1 and TRBJ2-2; TRBD1 agrees at 9 bases. The CDR3 spans 14 residues. V dropped 4 bases and J dropped 4; count of bases not matched to a gene: 4. Germline V lookup: CDR1 SQVTM, CDR2 ANQGSEA. CDR3 coding DNA: TGCAGCGTTGGACAGGGGGACACCACCGGGGAGCTGTTTTTT. It translates to CSVGQGDTTGELFF.

This clonotype was detected ten times or more. The V and J genes are TRBV11-2 and TRBJ2-3; 12 bases fit TRBD2. Germline trimming cut 3 bases from V and 2 bases from J; bases unmatched to any gene: 12. The CDR3 sequence is 19 residues long. Germline V lookup: CDR1 SGHAT, CDR2 FQNNGV. As DNA, the CDR3 is TGTGCCAGCAGCTTGGGGGGTGGGAGACTAGCGGGAGACACAGATACGCAGTATTTT. Its protein is CASSLGGGRLAGDTDTQYF.

This clonotype was seen many times. This rearrangement joins TRBV12-3 or TRBV12-4 to TRBJ1-4, with 10 bases aligning to TRBD1. Trimming at V came to 6 bases and at J to 4 bases, leaving 11 bases not matched to a gene. This CDR3 is built from 17 residues. CDR3 coding DNA: TGTGCCAGCAGACCTGGACAGGGGGTTATCGGTAATGAAAAACTGTTTTTT. Its translation: CASRPGQGVIGNEKLFF.

By sample fraction, this clonotype is medium-sized. The chain is built from TRBV5-1 and TRBJ2-7; 10 bases are shared with TRBD2. CDR1 is SGHRS, CDR2 YFSETQ, per germline. CDR3 length equals 19 residues. V shed 4 bases, J shed 2 bases, and the junction held 18 bases outside the gene matches. The CDR3 nucleotides are TGCGCCAGCAGCAGAAGACCGGGACAGCCCGGGACTAGCGCCTACGAGCAGTACTTC. This codes for CASSRRPGQPGTSAYEQYF.

This clonotype appeared a few times. This chain links TRBV6-2 or TRBV6-3 with TRBJ2-7; D is unclear. Germline-derived CDR1 and CDR2 are MNHEY and SVGEGT. V was cut by 0 bases and J by 1 base, with 4 bases left in between. The CDR3 covers 13 residues. CDR3 DNA sequence: TGTGCCAGCAGTTACTCTGGTTCCTACGAGCAGTACTTC. It yields the protein CASSYSGSYEQYF.

The table lists this clonotype with many counts. The rearrangement uses TRBV27 and TRBJ1-2, with 7 bases that match TRBD1. Trimming took 3 bases from V and 4 from J; bases not matched to a gene: 2. Germline-derived CDR1 and CDR2 are MNHEY and SMNVEV (reference sequence). This CDR3 is built from 13 residues. Written as DNA, the CDR3 is TGTGCCAGCAGTTTCCGACAGGGCTATGGCTACACCTTC. It translates to CASSFRQGYGYTF.

This clonotype was found many times. V gene TRBV5-1 combines with J gene TRBJ2-3, with D possibly being TRBD2 (6 bases). Germline V lookup: CDR1 SGHRS, CDR2 YFSETQ. V was cut by 2 bases and J by 0 bases, with 22 bases left in between. The CDR3 spans 19 residues. The CDR3 sequence is CASSFWQGGSRTSTDTQYF. DNA for the CDR3: TGCGCCAGCAGCTTCTGGCAGGGAGGTAGCCGGACTAGCACAGATACGCAGTATTTT.

This clonotype is medium-sized (0.01 to 0.1%) within its sample. The CDR3 bases are TGTGCCAGCAGAGGGGGTGAGGTACCCTCGGCGGGATTCCATGAGCAGTTCTTC. Translating it yields CASRGGEVPSAGFHEQFF. This sequence joins TRBV6-5 and TRBJ2-1; D tentatively fits TRBD1 or TRBD2 (6 bases each). Germline-derived CDR1 and CDR2 are MNHEY and SVGAGI. The CDR3 has 18 amino acids. Trimming left V 6 bases short and J 8 bases short, with 29 bases between.

Ten or more counts support this clonotype. This chain joins TRBV27 and TRBJ2-5; 10 bases align to TRBD1. Germline CDR1 MNHEY, CDR2 SMNVEV (reference sequence). The CDR3 loop spans 13 amino acids. V lost 6 bases and J lost 5; bases outside the gene matches: 3. The DNA for the CDR3 is TGTGCCAGCAGGACAGGGGGCGGGGAGACCCAGTACTTC. This encodes CASRTGGGETQYF.

This clonotype has ten or more counts. This sequence joins TRBV27 and TRBJ1-2; possibly TRBD1 for D (6 bases). Between the trimmed V and J ends, which lost 6 bases and 6 bases, there was a span of 20 bases. This CDR3 comprises 15 residues. Germline V gives CDR1 MNHEY, CDR2 SMNVEV (reference sequence). This CDR3 reads CASRAAGGGLHGYTF. Written as DNA, the CDR3 is TGTGCCAGCAGAGCGGCTGGGGGCGGCCTGCATGGCTACACCTTC.

J is TRBJ1-2 and V is TRBV12-3 or TRBV12-4; 11 positions match TRBD1. The J segment lost 4 bases and the V segment lost 5 bases, leaving 3 bases of the junction unmatched. This CDR3 spans 14 amino acids. The DNA of the CDR3 is TGTGCCAGCAGTGGGACAGGGGGTTCCTATGGCTACACCTTC. It codes for CASSGTGGSYGYTF.

This clonotype was seen repeatedly, ten times or more. The V and J genes are TRBV20-1 and TRBJ2-1, with 9 nucleotides matching TRBD2. The germline V gene has CDR1 DFQATT and CDR2 SNEGSKA (reference sequence). The CDR3 is 15 amino acids. The V and J ends lost 0 bases and 5 bases, in that order; junction bases with no gene match: 5. The CDR3 DNA follows: TGCAGTGCTAGAGACACTAGCGGGCGTGACAATGAGCAGTTCTTC. This codes for CSARDTSGRDNEQFF.

This clonotype was recorded many times. V is TRBV12-3 or TRBV12-4 and J is TRBJ1-5; unclear D gene. This CDR3 region has 14 residues. The V and J ends lost 4 bases and 2 bases respectively, with 9 bases between them. In DNA form, the CDR3 reads TGTGCCAGCAGTTCCATCAGTCGCAATCAGCCCCAGCATTTT. This translates into CASSSISRNQPQHF.

This clonotype has only one observation. The rearrangement joins TRBV5-1 to TRBJ1-1; D not resolved. The germline CDR1 and CDR2 sequences are SGHRS and YFSETQ. The V and J ends lost 0 bases and 7 bases respectively, with 10 bases between them. The CDR3 is 13 residues long. This CDR3 reads CASSLAGDHEAFF. Written as DNA, the CDR3 is TGCGCCAGCAGCTTGGCCGGTGACCATGAAGCTTTCTTT.

Sample share makes this clonotype medium-sized. The chain links TRBV6-5 to TRBJ2-1; D possibly uses TRBD1 or TRBD2 (5 bases each). V shed 5 bases and J shed 1 base, with 12 bases lying between them. The CDR3 extends over 15 amino acids. Germline CDR1 reads MNHEY; CDR2 reads SVGAGI. The CDR3 spells CASSTGLFSYNEQFF. CDR3 bases: TGTGCCAGCAGTACAGGACTGTTTTCCTACAATGAGCAGTTCTTC.

By share, this clonotype counts as medium-sized. V gene TRBV10-3 combines with J gene TRBJ2-5, with 8 bases lining up with TRBD2. The germline V gene encodes CDR1 ENHRY and CDR2 SYGVKD. Trimming cost V 0 bases and J 5 bases; bases outside gene matches: 5. This CDR3 contains 15 residues. For the CDR3, the DNA is TGTGCCATCAGTGAGTCAACTAGCGGAGAGGAGACCCAGTACTTC. Translation: CAISESTSGEETQYF.

This clonotype was observed at least ten times. V usage is TRBV11-3 and J usage is TRBJ1-2; TRBD1 might be the D (5 bases). CDR1 and CDR2 (germline): SGHNT, YENEEA. CDR3 length: 16 amino acids. V shed 5 bases and J shed 2 bases, with 18 bases lying between them. The CDR3 bases are TGTGCCAGCAGCCCTCTGGGCGCGACAGTCAACTATGGCTACACCTTC. Its translation is CASSPLGATVNYGYTF.

For the CDR3, the DNA is TGCAGCGTTGACCGGCTGTACACTGAAGCTTTCTTT. It codes for CSVDRLYTEAFF. This chain links TRBV29-1 with TRBJ1-1; D is undetermined. V lost 3 bases and J 3 bases, leaving 8 bases between the germline ends. Germline CDR1 is SQVTM and CDR2 is ANQGSEA. The CDR3 spans 12 residues.